A single sample gave rise to the 25 T cell receptor beta chains below, sequenced in a study of CD8 T cells in Susac syndrome (dated by TCRdb to 2018 to 2020). Libraries were built with the immunoSEQ multiplex PCR assay. RNA was extracted with the RNeasy kit and about 0.5 to 1 ug was reverse transcribed using random hexamers. The raw public data were reprocessed by TCRdb itself: fastp quality trimming at Q25, MiXCR clonotype calling, in-frame beta chains only. Rows with a matching CDR3 protein are joined into one entry that keeps the most common DNA and genes. Present in this sample are about 200,000 distinct CDR3 sequences, 90% to 95% of which were seen just once. In total, the top ten clones hold 0.093% of the sample. Sequenced: CD4+ T cells from PBMCs. The receptors here all came from a human donor with multiple sclerosis.

This chain uses TRBV15 with TRBJ2-1, with 13 bases matching TRBD2. V lost 2 bases, J lost 4 bases, and 5 bases stayed unmatched. Germline values: CDR1 LNHNV, CDR2 YYDKDF (reference sequence). The CDR3 loop spans 17 amino acids. The CDR3 loop reads CATSRKLAGGIYNEQFF. CDR3 DNA: TGTGCCACCAGCAGAAAACTAGCGGGAGGGATATACAATGAGCAGTTCTTC.

The chain combines TRBV30 with TRBJ1-5; D might be TRBD1 (6 bases). V was cut by 7 bases and J by 5 bases, with 18 bases left in between. Germline V lookup: CDR1 GTSNPN, CDR2 SVGIG (reference sequence). The CDR3 runs to 14 residues. This CDR3 reads CASSAGGLHQPQHF. The CDR3 nucleotides read TGTGCCTCATCAGCGGGGGGCCTGCATCAGCCCCAGCATTTT.

V usage is TRBV9 and J usage is TRBJ2-2, with 7 bases lining up with TRBD2. Germline values: CDR1 SGDLS, CDR2 YYNGEE. CDR3 size: 15 residues. The J segment lost 4 bases and the V segment lost 0 bases, leaving 3 bases of the junction unmatched. CDR3: CASSVEGGFTGELFF. CDR3 nucleotide sequence: TGTGCCAGCAGCGTAGAGGGAGGGTTCACCGGGGAGCTGTTTTTT.

A few counts support this clonotype. The gene calls are TRBV7-9 and TRBJ2-1; 12 bases align to TRBD2. In germline, CDR1 is SEHNR, CDR2 FQNEAQ (reference sequence). V lost 5 bases, J lost 6 bases, and 2 bases stayed unmatched. The CDR3 extends over 14 amino acids. Written as DNA, the CDR3 is TGTGCCAGCAGCCGGACTAGCGGGATCAATGAGCAGTTCTTC. Residues: CASSRTSGINEQFF.

This clonotype was observed a few times. V and J are TRBV12-3 or TRBV12-4 and TRBJ1-1, with a tentative D call TRBD1 (5 bases). CDR3 length: 14 amino acids. The V and J ends lost 2 bases and 2 bases respectively, with 9 bases between them. CDR3 sequence: CASSLRDGNTEAFF. CDR3 coding DNA: TGTGCCAGCAGTTTACGGGACGGCAACACTGAAGCTTTCTTT.

The rearrangement links TRBV6-6 to TRBJ2-2; D is uncertain. The CDR3 contains 14 residues. The germline CDR1 and CDR2 sequences are MNHNY and SVGAGI (reference sequence). Trimming removed 2 bases from V and 6 bases from J, with 10 bases in between. CDR3 bases: TGTGCCAGCAGTTACAAGCTAGAATCCGGGGAGCTGTTTTTT. Protein: CASSYKLESGELFF.

The rearrangement links TRBV25-1 to TRBJ2-7; TRBD1 is a possible D gene (6 bases). Germline loops: CDR1 MGHDK, CDR2 SYGVNS. This CDR3 has 14 amino acids. V was pared by 4 bases and J by 2 bases, with 12 bases between. As DNA, the CDR3 is TGTGCCAGCAGTGCTGACAGGTTACCCTACGAGCAGTACTTC. Translating gives CASSADRLPYEQYF.

This chain uses TRBV5-1 with TRBJ2-3; a possible D gene is TRBD2 (6 bases). This CDR3 region has 15 residues. Germline loops: CDR1 SGHRS, CDR2 YFSETQ. V was pared by 2 bases and J by 2 bases, with 12 bases between. CDR3 loop: CASSFGAGSTDTQYF. The DNA for the CDR3 is TGCGCCAGCAGCTTCGGGGCGGGATCCACAGATACGCAGTATTTT.

The chain joins TRBV3-1 to TRBJ1-1, with 7 bases that match TRBD1. This CDR3 is built from 13 residues. CDR1 is LGHDT and CDR2 is YNNKEL in the germline V gene (reference sequence). The V and J ends lost 5 bases and 8 bases, in that order; junction bases with no gene match: 8. The DNA of the CDR3 is TGTGCCAGCAGCGGACAACAGGGGAGCGAAGCTTTCTTT. Protein: CASSGQQGSEAFF. Together with reference TRBV3-1 and TRBJ1-1, the CDR3 gives the full variable domain: DTAVSQTPKYLVTQMGNDKSIKCEQNLGHDTMYWYKQDSKKFLKIMFSYNNKELIINETVPNRFSPKSPDKAHLNLHINSLELGDSAVYFCASSGQQGSEAFFGQGTRLTVV.

This rearrangement joins TRBV6-6 to TRBJ1-4; D is ambiguous. This CDR3 region has 14 residues. The germline CDR1 and CDR2 sequences are MNHNY and SVGAGI (reference sequence). The germline V and J ends were trimmed by 0 bases and 5 bases, with 7 bases remaining between them. The CDR3 region has the DNA TGTGCCAGCAGTTACTCGAGTGACAATGAAAAACTGTTTTTT. It yields the protein CASSYSSDNEKLFF.

V is TRBV2 and J is TRBJ1-1; unclear D gene. The CDR3 has 14 amino acids. Germline assignment: CDR1 SNHLY and CDR2 FYNNEI. Trimming pared 3 bases from V and 1 base from J, leaving 9 bases between. As DNA, the CDR3 is TGTGCCAGCAGTGAGATCACTTCGAACACTGAAGCTTTCTTT. It encodes CASSEITSNTEAFF.

The chain combines TRBV6-5 with TRBJ2-1; 12 bases align to TRBD2. V trimming: 3 bases; J trimming: 7 bases; junction bases outside the gene matches: 4. The length of the CDR3 is 15 residues. Germline V gene sequence: CDR1 MNHEY, CDR2 SVGAGI. CDR3 nucleotide sequence: TGTGCCAGCAGTTATCTAGCGGGGGGGGAGAATGAGCAGTTCTTC. It specifies CASSYLAGGENEQFF.

The chain employs TRBV30 and TRBJ2-1; 7 bases line up with TRBD1. The V gene's germline CDR1 is GTSNPN and CDR2 SVGIG (reference sequence). CDR3 size: 12 residues. V gave up 0 bases and J gave up 11 bases; unmatched junction bases: 4. The CDR3 nucleotides are TGTGCCTGGAGTGTACGACAGGGTCAGCAGTTCTTC. It encodes CAWSVRQGQQFF.

This chain links TRBV5-1 with TRBJ2-5, with 11 nucleotides matching TRBD2. Germline values: CDR1 SGHRS, CDR2 YFSETQ. V trimming: 1 base; J trimming: 0 bases; junction bases outside the gene matches: 8. There are 18 residues in the CDR3. The chain's CDR3 is CASSLTSGSQSHQETQYF. The CDR3 bases are TGCGCCAGCAGCTTGACTAGCGGGAGTCAGTCACACCAAGAGACCCAGTACTTC.

The rearrangement uses TRBV24-1 and TRBJ2-3; 9 bases line up with TRBD1. Germline V gene lookup returns CDR1 KGHDR and CDR2 SFDVKD. CDR3 length: 18 amino acids. V gave up 5 bases and J gave up 3 bases; unmatched junction bases: 14. This chain's CDR3 is CATSGHPTGGALTDTQYF. CDR3 coding DNA: TGTGCCACCAGTGGTCACCCGACAGGGGGGGCCCTTACAGATACGCAGTATTTT.

The V call is TRBV30, the J call TRBJ2-1; D assignment may be TRBD1 or TRBD2 (6 bases each). Germline V gene lookup returns CDR1 GTSNPN and CDR2 SVGIG (reference sequence). The CDR3 extends over 15 amino acids. The V and J ends lost 4 bases and 4 bases respectively, with 17 bases between them. CDR3 sequence (DNA): TGTGCCTGGATAACTCCGCAGGGGAGGTACAATGAGCAGTTCTTC. Protein: CAWITPQGRYNEQFF.

The chain recombines TRBV2 with TRBJ1-5, with 7 nucleotides matching TRBD1. The germline gives CDR1 SNHLY, CDR2 FYNNEI. V dropped 5 bases and J dropped 7; count of bases not matched to a gene: 8. This CDR3 comprises 14 residues. CDR3 residues: CASSPTGVKQPQHF. The CDR3 bases are TGTGCCAGCAGTCCTACAGGGGTGAAGCAGCCCCAGCATTTT.

V gene TRBV24-1 combines with J gene TRBJ2-1; TRBD2 agrees at 8 bases. Germline loops: CDR1 KGHDR, CDR2 SFDVKD. V was clipped by 2 bases and J by 6 bases; unmatched bases: 2. This CDR3 region has 14 residues. Written as DNA, the CDR3 is TGTGCCACCAGTGATTGGGCGGGGGGCAATGAGCAGTTCTTC. It is translated as CATSDWAGGNEQFF.

The gene calls are TRBV24-1 and TRBJ1-5; D ambiguous. V was pared by 4 bases and J by 7 bases, with 10 bases between. The germline CDR1 and CDR2 sequences are KGHDR and SFDVKD. There are 13 residues in the CDR3. CDR3 sequence reads: CATSERGYQPQHF. For the CDR3, the DNA is TGTGCCACCAGTGAACGGGGTTACCAGCCCCAGCATTTT.

The chain has TRBV6-5 and TRBJ2-7, with D unclear. V was shortened by 4 bases and J by 3 bases, with 4 bases between the two germline ends. This CDR3 has 11 residues. Germline-derived CDR1 and CDR2 are MNHEY and SVGAGI. The chain's CDR3 is CASSSVYEQYF. For the CDR3, the DNA is TGTGCCAGCAGTTCCGTCTACGAGCAGTACTTC.

The V and J genes are TRBV12-3 or TRBV12-4 and TRBJ2-7; D unclear. This CDR3 region has 12 residues. Trimming took off 1 base at V and 1 base at J, with 2 bases between the two ends. This CDR3 reads CASSLGSYEQYF. DNA of the CDR3: TGTGCCAGCAGTTTAGGTTCCTACGAGCAGTACTTC.

The rearrangement uses TRBV20-1 and TRBJ1-2; D remains ambiguous. Trimming took 3 bases from V and 3 from J, leaving 8 bases between them. The CDR3 loop spans 12 amino acids. Germline V gene lookup returns CDR1 DFQATT and CDR2 SNEGSKA (reference sequence). The CDR3 loop is CSASYRDYGYTF. The CDR3 DNA follows: TGCAGTGCTAGCTACAGAGACTATGGCTACACCTTC.

In this sample, this clonotype turned up a few times. V usage is TRBV30 and J usage is TRBJ2-5; no clear D. Germline lookup yields CDR1 GTSNPN and CDR2 SVGIG (reference sequence). Trimming stripped 0 bases from V and 5 bases from J, with 4 bases between. The CDR3 covers 11 residues. The CDR3 DNA follows: TGTGCCTGGAGTGTTGCGGAGACCCAGTACTTC. It codes for CAWSVAETQYF.

The chain combines TRBV4-2 with TRBJ1-2; D gene uncertain. The CDR3 spans 14 residues. V lost 0 bases, J lost 5 bases, and 10 bases lay in between. Germline CDR1 is LGHNA and CDR2 is YNFKEQ. The CDR3 spells CASSQEGSAYGYTF. The DNA for the CDR3 is TGTGCCAGCAGCCAAGAAGGTTCTGCTTATGGCTACACCTTC.

The V call is TRBV19, the J call TRBJ2-1; TRBD2 matches at 7 bases. This CDR3 spans 16 amino acids. The V gene end was trimmed by 5 bases and the J gene end by 2 bases; junction bases not matched to a gene: 9. Germline values: CDR1 LNHDA, CDR2 SQIVND (reference sequence). CDR3 in DNA: TGTGCCAGTAGTGGTGCGGGAGAGTGGGCCTACAATGAGCAGTTCTTC. It codes for CASSGAGEWAYNEQFF.